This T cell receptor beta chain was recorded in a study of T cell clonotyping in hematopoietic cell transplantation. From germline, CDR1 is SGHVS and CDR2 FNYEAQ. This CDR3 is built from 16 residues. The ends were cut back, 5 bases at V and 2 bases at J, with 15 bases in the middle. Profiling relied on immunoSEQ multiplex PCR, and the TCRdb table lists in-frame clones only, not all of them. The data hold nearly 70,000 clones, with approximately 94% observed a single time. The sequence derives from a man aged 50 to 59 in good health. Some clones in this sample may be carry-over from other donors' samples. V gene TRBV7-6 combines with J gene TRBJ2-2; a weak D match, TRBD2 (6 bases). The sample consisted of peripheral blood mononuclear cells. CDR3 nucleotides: TGTGCCAGCAGCCTAGGACTAAGCCCAAACACCGGGGAGCTGTTTTTT. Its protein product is CASSLGLSPNTGELFF.